This TCR beta chain comes out of a study of blood T cells in healthy people across ages. CDR1 and CDR2 from the germline V gene are MDHEN and SYDVKM. This CDR3 region has 13 residues. Alongside a J-beta primer mix, a sample-barcoded 5' primer served in a second PCR lasting about 7 to 11 cycles. TCRdb reanalysed the 5' RACE reads using MiXCR and keeps one entry per CDR3 protein. The sample has just over 800,000 distinct CDR3 sequences; 60% to 80% are singletons. The sequencing sample was made of blood. This TCR was sampled from a man aged 25 to 40 in good health. The chain couples TRBV28 to TRBJ2-7; D not resolved. The J call is uncertain, as TRBJ2-5 better fits the DNA end. CDR3 in amino acids: CASSPLVAETQYF. The CDR3 DNA reads TGTGCCAGCAGTCCCCTAGTTGCAGAGACCCAGTACTTC.